Below, 19 T cell receptor beta chains from the same sample are listed, as sequenced in a study of T cell responses to AZD1222 COVID-19 vaccine. Here immunoSEQ multiplex PCR was the method, and the copy in TCRdb shows in-frame clones only, minus some. The table records 100,000 to 110,000 clones, approximately 90% of them present only once. This sample comprised peripheral blood, obtained on day 0 of AZD1222 vaccination. The source is an adult in good health.

The chain carries TRBV6-5 and TRBJ1-4, with TRBD1 matching 10 bases. Germline values: CDR1 MNHEY, CDR2 SVGAGI. Trimming cost V 7 bases and J 6 bases; bases outside gene matches: 5. This CDR3 is built from 14 residues. CDR3 in DNA: TGTGCCAGCACGAGACAGGGGGCGGATGAAAAACTGTTTTTT. Amino acid sequence: CASTRQGADEKLFF.

This chain uses TRBV3-1 (or the pseudogene TRBV3-2) with TRBJ2-3; TRBD2 matches at 11 bases. This CDR3 comprises 17 residues. The germline V gene encodes CDR1 LGHDT and CDR2 YNNKEL (reference sequence). The ends lost 4 bases at V and 5 bases at J; junction bases unmatched: 11. The CDR3 DNA sequence: TGTGCCAGCAGCCTTGATTTAGCGGGAGGGCCGAAAGATACGCAGTATTTT. This translates into CASSLDLAGGPKDTQYF.

This chain links TRBV24-1 with TRBJ2-7; 10 positions agree with TRBD2. With 9 bases clipped from V and 6 bases from J, the junction kept 19 bases outside the gene matches. The germline gives CDR1 KGHDR, CDR2 SFDVKD. There are 17 residues in the CDR3. The CDR3 DNA reads TGTGCCACCCTAGCGGGAGTGAAAGGGGGGTATCTTAGCGAGCAGTACTTC. Translated, it gives CATLAGVKGGYLSEQYF.

Turning to this clone: Other DNA sequences in the sample encode the same CDR3. This chain links TRBV14 with TRBJ2-3; D is unresolved. The CDR3 runs to 11 residues. CDR1 and CDR2 from the germline V gene are SGHDN and FVKESK. V lost 4 bases and J lost 5, with 4 bases in between. In DNA, the CDR3 is TGTGCCAGCAGCCTGGGAGATACGCAGTATTTT. This gives the protein CASSLGDTQYF.

This chain links TRBV24-1 with TRBJ2-5; 9 bases align to TRBD1. The CDR3 length is 14 residues. Trimming at V came to 2 bases and at J to 7 bases, leaving 4 bases not matched to a gene. Germline values: CDR1 KGHDR, CDR2 SFDVKD. Here the CDR3 DNA reads TGTGCCACCAGTGATTGGACAGGGGATAGGACCCAGTACTTC. This translates into CATSDWTGDRTQYF.

The chain employs TRBV3-1 (or the pseudogene TRBV3-2) and TRBJ1-5; maybe TRBD1 (6 bases). The CDR3 has 15 residues. Germline CDR1 and CDR2: LGHDT and YNNKEL (reference sequence). Between the trimmed V and J ends, which lost 0 bases and 5 bases, there was a span of 11 bases. CDR3 region: CASSQEGDTHQPQHF. CDR3 in DNA: TGTGCCAGCAGCCAAGAAGGGGACACTCATCAGCCCCAGCATTTT.

In DNA form, the CDR3 reads TGCGCCAGCAGCCTTCCTCGACAGGGTAGAAGAAATGAGCAGTTCTTC. This sequence encodes CASSLPRQGRRNEQFF. This chain links TRBV4-1 with TRBJ2-1; TRBD1 matches 7 bases. This CDR3 has 16 amino acids. V trimming: 4 bases; J trimming: 7 bases; junction bases outside the gene matches: 13. In germline, CDR1 is MGHRA, CDR2 YSYEKL.

This clone was found a few times. This chain links TRBV3-1 (or the pseudogene TRBV3-2) with TRBJ2-1; TRBD2 matches at 10 bases. This CDR3 region has 17 residues. The J segment lost 3 bases and the V segment lost 2 bases, leaving 7 bases of the junction unmatched. Per the germline V gene, CDR1 is LGHDT and CDR2 is YNNKEL (reference sequence). The CDR3 region has the DNA TGTGCCAGCAGCCAACCGAGAGCGGGAGGGCGCTACAATGAGCAGTTCTTC. Protein sequence: CASSQPRAGGRYNEQFF.

The V and J genes are TRBV2 and TRBJ2-7; perhaps TRBD2 as D (5 bases). The CDR3 is made up of 13 amino acids. Germline CDR1 SNHLY, CDR2 FYNNEI. V was clipped by 7 bases and J by 6 bases, with 16 bases between them. CDR3 sequence reads: CASISAAKVEQYF. The CDR3 DNA sequence: TGTGCCAGCATTAGCGCGGCAAAGGTCGAGCAGTACTTC.

In regard to this clone: The germline gene is not matched at one end of the junction; a read error may be the cause. The DNA for the CDR3 is TGTGCCAGCAGCTCGCGGACAGCGAACGCTGAAGCTTTCTTT. Protein: CASSSRTANAEAFF. The chain has TRBV9 and TRBJ1-1; the D gene is possibly TRBD1 (6 bases). The CDR3 totals 14 residues. Germline CDR1 is SGDLS and CDR2 is YYNGEE.

The chain links TRBV27 to TRBJ2-1; D is possibly TRBD2 (6 bases). The CDR3 contains 18 residues. From germline, CDR1 is MNHEY and CDR2 SMNVEV (reference sequence). Trimming removed 4 bases from V and 7 bases from J, with 26 bases in between. CDR3 region: CASSSGPGPLASGNEQFF. In DNA, the CDR3 is TGTGCCAGCAGTTCCGGCCCTGGCCCACTAGCTTCAGGAAATGAGCAGTTCTTC.

The chain joins TRBV6-2 or TRBV6-3 to TRBJ2-7, with a tentative D call TRBD2 (5 bases). Germline V gene sequence: CDR1 MNHEY, CDR2 SVGEGT. This CDR3 has 15 residues. Trimming stripped 5 bases from V and 4 bases from J, with 18 bases between. The DNA for the CDR3 is TGTGCCAGCAGTACCTCACGGGGATTAACTTACGAGCAGTACTTC. Translation gives CASSTSRGLTYEQYF.

The chain employs TRBV2 and TRBJ1-5; D gene ambiguous. V gave up 6 bases and J gave up 5 bases, with 17 bases separating them. In germline, CDR1 is SNHLY, CDR2 FYNNEI. This CDR3 comprises 15 residues. The CDR3 bases are TGTGCCAGCAGCGAACCCCCTTTAGGAGATCAGCCCCAGCATTTT. The encoded protein is CASSEPPLGDQPQHF.

As concerns this clone: Other DNA sequences from this sample encode an identical CDR3 as well. The chain has TRBV6-6 and TRBJ2-7; maybe TRBD2 (6 bases). CDR1 and CDR2 from the germline V gene are MNHNY and SVGAGI (reference sequence). The CDR3 length is 12 residues. V was shortened by 5 bases and J by 2 bases, with 7 bases between the two germline ends. The CDR3 DNA reads TGTGCCAGCAGTGGGACTGCCTACGAGCAGTACTTC. It translates to CASSGTAYEQYF.

This CDR3 reads CSVDGTGPDGTEAFF. DNA of the CDR3: TGCAGCGTTGATGGGACAGGTCCCGACGGCACTGAAGCTTTCTTT. This rearrangement joins TRBV29-1 to TRBJ1-1, with 8 bases that match TRBD1. Germline V gene sequence: CDR1 SQVTM, CDR2 ANQGSEA. The ends lost 3 bases at V and 4 bases at J; junction bases unmatched: 10. The CDR3 is made up of 15 amino acids.

The CDR3 bases are TGCGCCAGCAGCCATGACAGGAACACTGAAGCTTTCTTT. Its translation: CASSHDRNTEAFF. The rearrangement joins TRBV5-1 to TRBJ1-1; perhaps TRBD1 as D (5 bases). CDR3 length: 13 residues. CDR1 and CDR2 (germline): SGHRS, YFSETQ. Trimming shortened V by 4 bases and J by 1 base, and 8 bases separated the two germline ends.

The V gene is TRBV14, the J gene TRBJ1-4; D uncertain. V lost 4 bases and J lost 5, with 11 bases in between. Germline loops: CDR1 SGHDN, CDR2 FVKESK. The CDR3 runs to 14 residues. The DNA of the CDR3 is TGTGCCAGCAGCCCCAGAAGCGGGAATGAAAAACTGTTTTTT. Its protein is CASSPRSGNEKLFF.

The rearrangement uses TRBV18 and TRBJ2-1; 7 bases agree with TRBD2. The germline CDR1 and CDR2 sequences are KGHSH and LQKENI. The CDR3 covers 16 residues. The trim removed 6 bases at V and 10 bases at J, leaving 18 bases unmatched. Here the CDR3 reads CASSQAGLPGHREQFF. CDR3 nucleotides: TGTGCCAGCTCCCAAGCGGGACTTCCGGGTCATCGAGAGCAGTTCTTC.

This clone was detected once. The rearrangement joins TRBV21-1 to TRBJ1-5; TRBD1, the table's D call, lacks a check against the DNA. TRBV21-1 is a known pseudogene. The CDR3 has 17 residues. The CDR3 here is CASSKWTGRLGNQPQHF. The CDR3 coding sequence is TGTGCCAGCAGCAAATGGACAGGGCGGTTGGGCAATCAGCCCCAGCATTTT.